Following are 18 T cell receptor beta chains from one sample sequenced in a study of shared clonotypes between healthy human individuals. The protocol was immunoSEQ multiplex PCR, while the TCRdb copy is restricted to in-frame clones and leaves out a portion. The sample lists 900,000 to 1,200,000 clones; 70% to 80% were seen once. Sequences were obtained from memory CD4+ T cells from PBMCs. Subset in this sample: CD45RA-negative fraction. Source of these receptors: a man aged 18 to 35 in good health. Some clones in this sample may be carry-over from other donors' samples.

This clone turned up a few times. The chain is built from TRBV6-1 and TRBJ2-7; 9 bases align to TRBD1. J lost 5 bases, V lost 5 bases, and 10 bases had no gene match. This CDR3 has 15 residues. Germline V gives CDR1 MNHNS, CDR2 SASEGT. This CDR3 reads CASSTLTGGLDEQYF. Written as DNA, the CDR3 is TGTGCCAGCAGTACCTTAACAGGGGGCTTGGACGAGCAGTACTTC.

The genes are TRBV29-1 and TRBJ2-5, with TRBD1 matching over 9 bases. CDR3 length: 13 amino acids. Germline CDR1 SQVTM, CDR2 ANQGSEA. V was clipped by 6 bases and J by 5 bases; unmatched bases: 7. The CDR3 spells CSVFTGGAETQYF. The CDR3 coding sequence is TGCAGCGTGTTTACAGGGGGCGCCGAGACCCAGTACTTC.

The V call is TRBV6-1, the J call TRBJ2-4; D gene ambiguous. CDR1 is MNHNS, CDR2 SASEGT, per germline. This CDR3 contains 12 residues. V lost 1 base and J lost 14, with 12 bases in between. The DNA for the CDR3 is TGTGCCAGCAGTGAAGGGCGGAAACGGGAGTACTTC. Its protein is CASSEGRKREYF.

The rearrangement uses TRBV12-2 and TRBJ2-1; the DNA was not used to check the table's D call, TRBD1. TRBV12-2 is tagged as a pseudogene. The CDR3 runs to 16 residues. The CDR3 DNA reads TGTGCAAGTCGCTTATTTTCCGGGACAGGGGGCAATGAGCAGTTCTTC. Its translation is CASRLFSGTGGNEQFF.

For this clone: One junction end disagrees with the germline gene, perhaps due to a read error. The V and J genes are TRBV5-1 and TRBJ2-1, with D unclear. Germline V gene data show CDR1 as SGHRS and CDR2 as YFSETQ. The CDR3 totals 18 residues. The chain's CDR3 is CASRLGFSRTRAYNEQFF. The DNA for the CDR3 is TGCGCCAGCAGGTTGGGGTTTTCCAGGACGCGAGCCTACAATGAGCAGTTCTTC.

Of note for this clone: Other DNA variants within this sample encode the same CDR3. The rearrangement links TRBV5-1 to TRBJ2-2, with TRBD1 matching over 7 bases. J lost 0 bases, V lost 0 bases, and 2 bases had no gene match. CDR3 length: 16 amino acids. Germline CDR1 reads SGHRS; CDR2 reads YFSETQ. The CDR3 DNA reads TGCGCCAGCAGCTTGGGTGGGACAGCGAACACCGGGGAGCTGTTTTTT. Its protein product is CASSLGGTANTGELFF.

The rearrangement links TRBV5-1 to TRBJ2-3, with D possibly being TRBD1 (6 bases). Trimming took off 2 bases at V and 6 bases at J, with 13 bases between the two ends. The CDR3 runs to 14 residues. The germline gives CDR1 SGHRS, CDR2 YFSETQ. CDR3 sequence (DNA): TGCGCCAGCAGCTTCCGGGACAACCCTGATACGCAGTATTTT. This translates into CASSFRDNPDTQYF.

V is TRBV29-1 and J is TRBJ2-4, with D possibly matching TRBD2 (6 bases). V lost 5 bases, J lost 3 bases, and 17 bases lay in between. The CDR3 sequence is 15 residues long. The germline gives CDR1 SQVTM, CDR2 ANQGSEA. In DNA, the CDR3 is TGCAGCGTTCGGATACCGGGACTTGTCAAAAACATTCAGTACTTC. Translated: CSVRIPGLVKNIQYF.

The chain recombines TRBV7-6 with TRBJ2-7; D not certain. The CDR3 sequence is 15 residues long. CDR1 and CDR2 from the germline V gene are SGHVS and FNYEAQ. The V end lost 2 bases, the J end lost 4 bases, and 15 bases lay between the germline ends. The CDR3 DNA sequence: TGTGCCAGCAGCTTAACTTCAACAGCCCCGTACGAGCAGTACTTC. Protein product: CASSLTSTAPYEQYF.

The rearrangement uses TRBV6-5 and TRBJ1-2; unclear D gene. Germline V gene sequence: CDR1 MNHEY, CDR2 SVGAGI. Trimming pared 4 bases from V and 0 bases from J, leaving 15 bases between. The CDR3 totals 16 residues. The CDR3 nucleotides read TGTGCCAGCAGTTCCGACCCCGGGGTGGCTAACTATGGCTACACCTTC. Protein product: CASSSDPGVANYGYTF.

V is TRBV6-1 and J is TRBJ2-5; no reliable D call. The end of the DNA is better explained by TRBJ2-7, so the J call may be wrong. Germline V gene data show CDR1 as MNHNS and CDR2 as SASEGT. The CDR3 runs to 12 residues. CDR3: CASSEIRAEQYF. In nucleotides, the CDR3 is TGTGCCAGCAGTGAAATTCGGGCCGAGCAGTACTTC.

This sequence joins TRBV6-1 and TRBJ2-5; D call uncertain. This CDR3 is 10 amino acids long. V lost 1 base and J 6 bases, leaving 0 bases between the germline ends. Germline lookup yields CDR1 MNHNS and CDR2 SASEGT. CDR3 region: CASSEETQYF. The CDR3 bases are TGTGCCAGCAGTGAAGAGACCCAGTACTTC.

The CDR3 DNA reads TGTGCCATCAGTGAAGACGTCCCACGGAATGAGCAGTTCTTC. Protein: CAISEDVPRNEQFF. V gene TRBV10-3 combines with J gene TRBJ2-1; D call uncertain. The CDR3 spans 14 residues. Per germline, CDR1 ENHRY and CDR2 SYGVKD. Trimming cost V 3 bases and J 7 bases, with 13 bases left between them.

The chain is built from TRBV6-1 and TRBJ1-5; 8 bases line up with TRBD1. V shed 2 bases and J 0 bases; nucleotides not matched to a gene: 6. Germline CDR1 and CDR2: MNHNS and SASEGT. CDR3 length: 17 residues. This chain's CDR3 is CASSEQSGGYSNQPQHF. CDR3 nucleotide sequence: TGTGCCAGCAGTGAACAATCAGGGGGCTATAGCAATCAGCCCCAGCATTTT.

CDR3 region: CASSFSFAGGPDTDTQYF. Here the CDR3 DNA reads TGTGCCAGCAGTTTTTCGTTCGCGGGAGGGCCTGACACAGATACGCAGTATTTT. The V and J genes are TRBV28 and TRBJ2-3, with 9 bases identical to TRBD2. J gave up 2 bases and V 3 bases, and 12 bases lay outside the gene matches. The CDR3 totals 18 residues. Germline V gene sequence: CDR1 MDHEN, CDR2 SYDVKM.

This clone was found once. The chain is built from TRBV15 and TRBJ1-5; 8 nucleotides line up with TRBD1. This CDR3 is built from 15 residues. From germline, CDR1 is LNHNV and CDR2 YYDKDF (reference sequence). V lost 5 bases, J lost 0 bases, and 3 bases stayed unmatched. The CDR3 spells CATSRTGNSNQPQHF. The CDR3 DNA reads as TGTGCCACCAGCCGGACAGGGAATAGCAATCAGCCCCAGCATTTT.

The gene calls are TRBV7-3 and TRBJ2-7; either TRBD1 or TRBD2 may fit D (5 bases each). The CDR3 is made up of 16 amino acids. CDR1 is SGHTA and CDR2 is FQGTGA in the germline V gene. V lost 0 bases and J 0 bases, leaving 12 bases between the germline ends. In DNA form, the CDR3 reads TGTGCCAGCAGCTTAACCGGGACGGGGAGCTCCTACGAGCAGTACTTC. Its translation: CASSLTGTGSSYEQYF.

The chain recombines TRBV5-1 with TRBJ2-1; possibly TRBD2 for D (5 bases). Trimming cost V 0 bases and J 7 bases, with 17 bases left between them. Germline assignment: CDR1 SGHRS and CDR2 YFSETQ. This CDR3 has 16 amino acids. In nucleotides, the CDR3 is TGCGCCAGCAGCTTGGGTCTAGCCTCTTCAGGTAATGAGCAGTTCTTC. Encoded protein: CASSLGLASSGNEQFF. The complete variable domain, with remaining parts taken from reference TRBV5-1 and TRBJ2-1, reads KAGVTQTPRYLIKTRGQQVTLSCSPISGHRSVSWYQQTPGQGLQFLFEYFSETQRNKGNFPGRFSGRQFSNSRSEMNVSTLELGDSALYLCASSLGLASSGNEQFFGPGTRLTVL.